These T cell receptor beta chains were read from a single sample in a study of blood T cells in healthy people across ages. TCRdb re-called the 5' RACE reads through MiXCR, storing one row per CDR3 protein. In the table there are approximately 1,700,000 distinct CDR3 sequences, roughly 43% of which are singletons. Sequenced: blood. The receptors were sampled from a human donor in good health. The CDR3 runs from the conserved cysteine through the conserved F or W. The D gene is left open where the match is weak. The size field is filled for only some rows; it gives once, few, many or a size class.

D	V	length	J	size	DNA	CDR3
.	TRBV12-3/TRBV12-4	17	TRBJ2-6	.	TGTGCCAGCACCCGAGGCCAGGGTTCATCTGGGGCCAACGTCCTGACTTTC	CASTRGQGSSGANVLTF
.	TRBV12-3/TRBV12-4	13	TRBJ2-3	.	TGTGCCAGCAGGAGAACCAGAACAGATACGCAGTATTTT	CASRRTRTDTQYF
.	TRBV4-3	15	TRBJ1-1	few	TGCGCCAGCAGCCAAGTGGCAGGATTTGGCACTGAAGCTTTCTTT	CASSQVAGFGTEAFF
.	TRBV9	19	TRBJ2-3	.	TGTGCCAGCAGCGTCCGGGGGAGCCATTCGCCATCCCTCACAGATACGCAGTATTTT	CASSVRGSHSPSLTDTQYF
.	TRBV5-1	14	TRBJ2-7	.	TGCGCCAGCAGTTCCGGGACAAGAGACTACGAGCAGTACTTC	CASSSGTRDYEQYF
.	TRBV20-1	13	TRBJ2-7	.	TGCAGTGCTGATACCGGCCTAGCCTACGAGCAGTACTTC	CSADTGLAYEQYF
TRBD2	TRBV20-1	14	TRBJ2-3	.	TGCAGTGCCCTAGCGGGGGGGGTTGCAGATACGCAGTATTTT	CSALAGGVADTQYF
TRBD1	TRBV24-1	15	TRBJ1-2	few	TGTGCCACCAGTGATTTGAAGTCGACAGGGCACGGCTACACCTTC	CATSDLKSTGHGYTF
.	TRBV6-2/TRBV6-3	16	TRBJ2-3	.	TGTGCCAGCGGCTTCCAGCGGAACTTACACACAGATACGCAGTATTTT	CASGFQRNLHTDTQYF
TRBD1	TRBV5-1	15	TRBJ2-5	few	TGCGCCAGCAGCACCATCGACAGGGGGCGTGAGACCCAGTACTTC	CASSTIDRGRETQYF
.	TRBV5-4	16	TRBJ2-1	.	TGTGCCAGCGGTGTAGTTTCGGACACCTCTTACAATGAGCAGTTCTTC	CASGVVSDTSYNEQFF
.	TRBV29-1	12	TRBJ2-7	.	TGCAGCGTTGAAGGCCTTTTCTACGAGCAGTACTTC	CSVEGLFYEQYF
.	TRBV12-3/TRBV12-4	12	TRBJ1-4	.	TGTGCCAGCAGTCACCATAATGAAAAACTGTTTTTT	CASSHHNEKLFF
.	TRBV7-9	13	TRBJ2-7	few	TGTGCCGGCAGCTTAGGGGACGTCTACGAGCAGTACTTC	CAGSLGDVYEQYF
.	TRBV7-2	13	TRBJ1-6	once	TGTGCCAGCAGCTTACAGTGGAGGTCACCCCTCCACTTT	CASSLQWRSPLHF
TRBD1	TRBV12-3/TRBV12-4	14	TRBJ1-5	.	TGTGCCAGCAGTTTAGGGACAGGGATGCAGCCCCAGCATTTT	CASSLGTGMQPQHF
.	TRBV3-1	13	TRBJ2-1	.	TGTGCCAGCAGCCAAGTTAGAAGGGGTGAGCAGTTCTTC	CASSQVRRGEQFF
TRBD2	TRBV20-1	17	TRBJ2-3	.	TGCAGTGCTCCGGGACTAGCGGGGGCCTATAGCACAGATACGCAGTATTTT	CSAPGLAGAYSTDTQYF
.	TRBV7-3	13	TRBJ1-2	few	TGTGCCAGCAGCTTAACGGAAGGGAATGGCTACACCTTC	CASSLTEGNGYTF
TRBD1	TRBV6-6	15	TRBJ2-4	.	TGTGCCAGCAGTTCCCAGGACAGGGGTAATGACATTCAGTACTTC	CASSSQDRGNDIQYF
TRBD1	TRBV6-2/TRBV6-3	15	TRBJ1-2	.	TGTGCCAGCGCTCGACGACAGGGTCCCAACTATGGCTACACCTTC	CASARRQGPNYGYTF
.	TRBV4-1	15	TRBJ2-1	few	TGCGCCAGCAGCCAAGATGTCTCTGAATACAATGAGCAGTTCTTC	CASSQDVSEYNEQFF
.	TRBV12-3/TRBV12-4	15	TRBJ1-4	few	TGTGCCAGCAGTACTGCTACTGCAACTAATGAAAAACTGTTTTTT	CASSTATATNEKLFF
TRBD1	TRBV5-1	16	TRBJ1-6	.	TGCGCCAGCAGCTCCTATCCGGGACAGGGTAGTTCACCCCTCCACTTT	CASSSYPGQGSSPLHF
TRBD1	TRBV7-9	15	TRBJ1-5	.	TGTGCCAGCAGCATACAGGGGGACAGCAATCAGCCCCAGCATTTT	CASSIQGDSNQPQHF
TRBD1	TRBV6-2/TRBV6-3	16	TRBJ1-1	.	TGTGCCAGCAGTTACGGGACAGATAACCTTGGGACTGAAGCTTTCTTT	CASSYGTDNLGTEAFF
.	TRBV6-6	12	TRBJ2-1	.	TGTGCCAGCACCGACTCCCCCCGGGAGCAGTTCTTC	CASTDSPREQFF
TRBD2	TRBV7-2	16	TRBJ2-7	.	TGTGCCAGCAGCTTAGGGACTAGCGGGGCCCCCTACGGGCAGTACTTC	CASSLGTSGAPYGQYF
TRBD1	TRBV4-3	15	TRBJ1-2	.	TGCGCCAGCAGCCGACTCGGGACAGGGGCGCAGGGCTACACCTTC	CASSRLGTGAQGYTF
.	TRBV21-1	17	TRBJ2-7	.	TGTGCCAGCAGCAAAGTCCAGCGGGGGGGCCATTATTTCGAGCAGTACTTC	CASSKVQRGGHYFEQYF
.	TRBV18	18	TRBJ2-5	few	TGTGCCAGCTCACCGAGCTACCGGTCCCAGGGGAAAGTAGAGACCCAGTACTTC	CASSPSYRSQGKVETQYF
.	TRBV20-1	13	TRBJ2-5	.	TGCAGTGCTAGAGAGAGGCCCGAAGGTTTCCAGTACTTC	CSARERPEGFQYF
.	TRBV6-2/TRBV6-3	13	TRBJ2-5	few	TGTGCCAGCAACTCGCGGGGACCCCCTGCCCAGTACTTC	CASNSRGPPAQYF
TRBD2	TRBV3-1	16	TRBJ2-7	.	TGTACCAGCAGCCCATACGGGGCGGGGGGTACCTACGAGCAGTACTTC	CTSSPYGAGGTYEQYF
.	TRBV11-1	16	TRBJ2-3	.	TGTGCCAGCAGCCCCTGGGGGCCCGGGGGGACAGATACGCAGTATTTT	CASSPWGPGGTDTQYF
TRBD2	TRBV7-2	16	TRBJ2-3	.	TGTGCCAGCAGCCTTAGCGGGGGGTCTGGCACAGATACGCAGTATTTT	CASSLSGGSGTDTQYF
.	TRBV10-3	11	TRBJ2-1	many	TGTGCCATCAGGGGAAGGGATGAGCAGTTCTTC	CAIRGRDEQFF
.	TRBV12-3/TRBV12-4	14	TRBJ2-5	.	TGCGCCAGCCGCAGGACGGGCGAGCCCGGGACCCAGTACTTC	CASRRTGEPGTQYF
.	TRBV9	12	TRBJ2-2	many	TGTGCCAGCAGCTCCCCCACCGGGGAGCTGTTTTTT	CASSSPTGELFF
.	TRBV7-3	14	TRBJ2-3	.	TGTGCCAGCAGCTTCGCGGGGATCATAGATACGCAGTATTTT	CASSFAGIIDTQYF